The sequence of this TCR beta chain was determined in a study of OX40 agonist ivuxolimab in advanced cancers. Overall study: Patients received the agonistic anti-OX40 (CD134) antibody ivuxolimab.

Trimming removed 3 bases from V and 2 bases from J, with 17 bases in between. CDR1 KGHSH and CDR2 LQKENI come from the germline V gene. This CDR3 is 16 amino acids long. Sequencing was performed with immunoSEQ multiplex PCR; in TCRdb, only in-frame clones are kept and a portion is missing. The sample holds roughly 140,000 clones, 90% to 95% seen once. This receptor was identified in an adult with an advanced solid tumor such as melanoma, head and neck, liver or kidney cancer. The rearrangement links TRBV18 to TRBJ2-7; either TRBD1 or TRBD2 may supply D (5 bases each). Sequenced material: CD4+ or CD8+ T cells sorted from blood, taken in a trial of the OX40 agonist ivuxolimab. In DNA form, the CDR3 reads TGTGCCAGCTCACCTGGGATCGGGACGCACCCCTACGAGCAGTACTTC. Protein product: CASSPGIGTHPYEQYF.